These 4 T cell receptor beta chains share one sample of origin, sequenced in a study of cytotoxic CD8 clonotypes in ibrutinib-treated CLL. The method was immunoSEQ multiplex PCR; TCRdb's version includes in-frame clones alone and lacks a portion of them. The sample includes 130,000 or so clones, 60% to 80% of them seen just once. Material: PBMCs, obtained after 12 months of ibrutinib treatment. These receptors were obtained from a human donor with chronic lymphocytic leukemia.

The genes are TRBV2 and TRBJ2-2, with D possibly being TRBD1 (6 bases). V lost 7 bases and J 1 base, leaving 10 bases between the germline ends. Germline V gene lookup returns CDR1 SNHLY and CDR2 FYNNEI. CDR3 length equals 14 residues. CDR3 sequence (DNA): TGTGCCAGCATGGAGGACAGGAACACCGGGGAGCTGTTTTTT. Translated, it gives CASMEDRNTGELFF.

This chain uses TRBV18 with TRBJ1-2, with D unclear. The germline gives CDR1 KGHSH, CDR2 LQKENI. The CDR3 is 14 residues long. V was clipped by 3 bases and J by 5 bases, with 13 bases between them. The CDR3 region is CASSPDGVGYGYTF. CDR3 nucleotides: TGTGCCAGCTCACCGGACGGGGTAGGATATGGCTACACCTTC.

The chain has TRBV5-1 and TRBJ1-1, with a possible D match to TRBD1 (5 bases). Per the germline V gene, CDR1 is SGHRS and CDR2 is YFSETQ. Between the trimmed V and J ends, which lost 3 bases and 5 bases, there was a span of 11 bases. The CDR3 runs 13 residues. Here the CDR3 DNA reads TGCGCCAGCAGCTCGGGGCAAAGAACTGAAGCTTTCTTT. It codes for CASSSGQRTEAFF. The variable domain in full, with the rest retrieved from reference TRBV5-1 and TRBJ1-1, is KAGVTQTPRYLIKTRGQQVTLSCSPISGHRSVSWYQQTPGQGLQFLFEYFSETQRNKGNFPGRFSGRQFSNSRSEMNVSTLELGDSALYLCASSSGQRTEAFFGQGTRLTVV.

This clone was recorded a few times. The chain carries TRBV5-6 and TRBJ1-2; unclear D gene. Germline V gene sequence: CDR1 SGHDT, CDR2 YYEEEE. V lost 4 bases, J lost 4 bases, and 8 bases lay in between. The CDR3 loop spans 12 amino acids. The CDR3 region has the DNA TGTGCCAGCAGCAACGGTGGCTATGGCTACACCTTC. Translation gives CASSNGGYGYTF.